The 10 T cell receptor beta chains in this list originate from one sample, sequenced in a study of breast tumors, draining lymph nodes, adjacent tissues. From the multiplex PCR reads, TCRdb called clonotypes with MiXCR, one entry per CDR3 protein. The data hold under 80,000 distinct CDR3 sequences, with roughly 40% observed a single time. Specimen: breast tumor tissue. These receptors all come from a female donor with breast cancer. Some clones in this sample may be carry-over from other donors' samples.

This clonotype was seen repeatedly, ten times or more. The chain uses TRBV11-3 and TRBJ2-1; D not certain. The V end was cut by 7 bases, the J end by 0 bases, with 13 bases between. Per the germline V gene, CDR1 is SGHNT and CDR2 is YENEEA. The CDR3 contains 15 residues. In DNA, the CDR3 is TGTGCCAGCACCCCTATCGGGTTCTCCTACAATGAGCAGTTCTTC. Its translation: CASTPIGFSYNEQFF.

This clonotype has at least ten counts. V and J are TRBV20-1 and TRBJ2-1; TRBD2 matches at 8 bases. CDR3 length: 14 residues. CDR1 DFQATT and CDR2 SNEGSKA come from the germline V gene (reference sequence). Trimming cost V 1 base and J 8 bases; bases outside gene matches: 7. CDR3: CSARVSSGVDEQFF. The CDR3 DNA reads TGCAGTGCTAGAGTGAGTAGCGGGGTTGATGAGCAGTTCTTC.

This clonotype was recorded many times. The genes are TRBV3-1 and TRBJ2-3; 14 bases line up with TRBD2. J gave up 5 bases and V 4 bases, and 5 bases lay outside the gene matches. Looked up from germline, CDR1 is LGHDT and CDR2 is YNNKEL (reference sequence). The CDR3 length is 16 residues. The DNA of the CDR3 is TGTGCCAGCAGCCGACTAGCGGGAGGGCCCGGAGATACGCAGTATTTT. This codes for CASSRLAGGPGDTQYF.

The chain carries TRBV25-1 and TRBJ2-5, with D possibly matching TRBD2 (5 bases). The CDR3 contains 13 residues. Germline CDR1 and CDR2: MGHDK and SYGVNS. The CDR3 DNA sequence: TGTGCTAGCGACTCATCTAATCCGGAGACCCAGTACTTC. Translating it yields CASDSSNPETQYF. Full variable domain (outside the CDR3, taken from reference TRBV25-1 and TRBJ2-5): EADIYQTPRYLVIGTGKKITLECSQTMGHDKMYWYQQDPGMELHLIHYSYGVNSTEKGDLSSESTVSRIRTEHFPLTLESARPSHTSQYLCASDSSNPETQYFGPGTRLLVL.

This clonotype was seen many times. The junction does not match germline at one end; this may be a read error. The chain employs TRBV2 and TRBJ1-2; unclear D gene. This CDR3 is 11 amino acids long. Germline loops: CDR1 SNHLY, CDR2 FYNNEI. CDR3 residues: CASSEASHPPF. The CDR3 region has the DNA TGTGCCAGCAGTGAAGCCAGCCACCCCCCCTTC.

This chain uses TRBV19 with TRBJ2-3; D not certain. Trimming took 6 bases from V and 1 from J, leaving 5 bases between them. This CDR3 has 12 amino acids. Germline CDR1 reads LNHDA; CDR2 reads SQIVND (reference sequence). CDR3 in amino acids: CASREGTDTQYF. Written as DNA, the CDR3 is TGTGCCAGTAGGGAAGGCACAGATACGCAGTATTTT.

This clonotype is deemed medium-sized (0.01 to 0.1%). The chain combines TRBV2 with TRBJ1-2; D is ambiguous. The germline gives CDR1 SNHLY, CDR2 FYNNEI. Trimming pared 4 bases from V and 4 bases from J, leaving 7 bases between. The CDR3 runs 12 residues. The CDR3 bases are TGTGCCAGCAGTGTCCTGAGCTATGGCTACACCTTC. Translation gives CASSVLSYGYTF. The full variable domain, in which reference TRBV2 and TRBJ1-2 provide the parts outside the CDR3, is EPEVTQTPSHQVTQMGQEVILRCVPISNHLYFYWYRQILGQKVEFLVSFYNNEISEKSEIFDDQFSVERPDGSNFTLKIRSTKLEDSAMYFCASSVLSYGYTFGSGTRLTVV.

For this clonotype: Being one base from a much bigger clone, this may be a read error. This sequence joins TRBV20-1 and TRBJ2-7; TRBD2 aligns across 10 bases. CDR1 is DFQATT and CDR2 is SNEGSKA in the germline V gene (reference sequence). J gave up 2 bases and V 3 bases, and 7 bases lay outside the gene matches. CDR3 length equals 15 residues. The CDR3 is CSARASSGGAYEQYF. The CDR3 bases are TGCAGTGCTAGGGCATCTAGCGGGGGTGCCTACGAGCAGTACTTC.

The rearrangement links TRBV9 to TRBJ2-1; D is uncertain. The ends were cut back, 4 bases at V and 0 bases at J, with 11 bases in the middle. This CDR3 spans 15 amino acids. The V gene's germline CDR1 is SGDLS and CDR2 YYNGEE. CDR3: CASSPSPSSYNEQFF. The DNA for the CDR3 is TGTGCCAGCAGCCCTTCTCCCTCCTCCTACAATGAGCAGTTCTTC.

This clonotype was found many times. This chain links TRBV25-1 with TRBJ1-5; 7 nucleotides agree with TRBD1. This CDR3 spans 16 amino acids. V shed 1 base, J shed 0 bases, and the junction held 3 bases outside the gene matches. CDR1 and CDR2 from the germline V gene are MGHDK and SYGVNS. The CDR3 coding sequence is TGTGCCAGCAGTGAATGGGGACAGCCTAGCAATCAGCCCCAGCATTTT. Protein: CASSEWGQPSNQPQHF.